A single sample is the source of the 9 T cell receptor beta chains below, sequenced in a study of blood T cells in healthy people across ages. A second PCR of about 6 to 11 cycles used a sample-barcoded 5' primer and a J-beta primer mix. TCRdb re-derived calls from the 5' RACE reads in MiXCR, one entry per CDR3 protein. Seen here are some 1,500,000 distinct CDR3 sequences, under 55% observed once, and the top ten hold around 4%. The sample comprised blood. The receptor set was obtained from a woman between 18 and 30 years old in good health.

This clonotype was seen more than once but under ten times. The chain uses TRBV15 and TRBJ2-7; no clear D gene. The V gene lost 5 bases and the J gene lost 5 bases, with 13 bases spanning the gap. CDR1 and CDR2 (germline): LNHNV, YYDKDF (reference sequence). The CDR3 spans 13 residues. The CDR3 loop is CATSHVVTDEQYF. CDR3 nucleotide sequence: TGTGCCACCAGCCACGTGGTAACTGACGAGCAGTACTTC.

This clonotype showed up just a few times. Here the CDR3 reads CASSETRTGSLSPLHF. CDR3 coding DNA: TGTGCCAGCAGTGAAACCCGGACAGGCAGTTTATCACCCCTCCACTTT. The V call is TRBV25-1, the J call TRBJ1-6, with 7 bases fitting TRBD1. V trimming: 2 bases; J trimming: 10 bases; junction bases outside the gene matches: 11. Germline-derived CDR1 and CDR2 are MGHDK and SYGVNS. The CDR3 length is 16 residues.

Only a few counts were recorded for this clonotype. The chain recombines TRBV12-3 or TRBV12-4 with TRBJ2-7, with TRBD1 matching 7 bases. The J segment lost 3 bases and the V segment lost 1 base, leaving 3 bases of the junction unmatched. The length of the CDR3 is 14 residues. The CDR3 protein is CASSLVGTDYEQYF. The CDR3 DNA reads TGTGCCAGCAGTTTAGTGGGGACAGACTACGAGCAGTACTTC.

This chain connects TRBV29-1 to TRBJ1-3, with 8 bases matching TRBD1. The CDR3 runs 14 residues. Germline loops: CDR1 SQVTM, CDR2 ANQGSEA. V shed 5 bases, J shed 2 bases, and the junction held 5 bases outside the gene matches. CDR3 in DNA: TGCAGCGTTCGGTCGACAGGGGCTGGAAACACCATATATTTT. It encodes CSVRSTGAGNTIYF.

V usage is TRBV29-1 and J usage is TRBJ2-7; D is unclear. CDR1 is SQVTM, CDR2 ANQGSEA, per germline. Trimming stripped 7 bases from V and 2 bases from J, with 3 bases between. CDR3 length: 9 residues. In DNA form, the CDR3 reads TGCAGCGGAGCCTACGAGCAGTACTTC. It is translated as CSGAYEQYF.

The chain is built from TRBV24-1 and TRBJ2-7; D is unresolved. V was cut by 9 bases and J by 7 bases, with 12 bases left in between. There are 11 residues in the CDR3. The germline gives CDR1 KGHDR, CDR2 SFDVKD. CDR3: CATGKYNEQYF. The CDR3 bases are TGTGCCACCGGAAAGTACAATGAGCAGTACTTC.

This clonotype showed up just a few times. V is TRBV10-3 and J is TRBJ1-5; D is possibly TRBD1 (6 bases). Germline CDR1 is ENHRY and CDR2 is SYGVKD. The CDR3 extends over 15 amino acids. V was trimmed by 5 bases and J by 0 bases, leaving 11 bases between them. CDR3 nucleotide sequence: TGTGCCATCAGTCCGGGACAACTTAGCAATCAGCCCCAGCATTTT. Residues: CAISPGQLSNQPQHF.

The chain is built from TRBV11-2 and TRBJ2-7; perhaps TRBD1 as D (6 bases). The CDR3 contains 14 residues. V lost 1 base to trimming and J lost 5 bases, with 12 bases between them. Germline V CDR1 and CDR2: SGHAT, FQNNGV. CDR3 nucleotide sequence: TGTGCCAGCAGCTTAGTTCAGGGGCAGGACGAGCAGTACTTC. It yields the protein CASSLVQGQDEQYF.

This chain joins TRBV10-3 and TRBJ1-1, with D possibly being TRBD1 (6 bases). This CDR3 has 14 residues. V was clipped by 4 bases and J by 5 bases, with 14 bases between them. CDR1 is ENHRY and CDR2 is SYGVKD in the germline V gene. The CDR3 region has the DNA TGTGCCATCAGTGTGTTGACAGGCGAGACTGAAGCTTTCTTT. It specifies CAISVLTGETEAFF.